The clone carrying this T cell receptor beta chain was observed many times. Unique molecular identifiers were attached to individual cDNA molecules. In TCRdb, the 5' RACE reads were re-called with MiXCR into one record per CDR3 protein. The table includes 86,000 or so distinct CDR3 sequences, 5% to 6.5% detected once. The CDR3 sequence is 14 residues long. Germline V CDR1 and CDR2: SEHNR, FQNEAQ (reference sequence). The ends were cut back, 7 bases at V and 5 bases at J, with 14 bases in the middle. The data derive from a study of early T cells in non-severe SARS-CoV-2 infection. At the level of the study: Sequencing input comprised bulk RNA from unsorted whole blood; chain pairing was not available.

This clonotype was sampled from an adult who was a healthcare worker with PCR-confirmed SARS-CoV-2 infection or an uninfected control (not recorded which). This chain joins TRBV7-9 and TRBJ1-4; D possibly corresponds to TRBD1 (5 bases). The sequenced sample was whole blood. Here the CDR3 DNA reads TGTGCCAGCAATAGGGGCCCGCCGAATGAAAAACTGTTTTTT. Translation: CASNRGPPNEKLFF.